This TCR beta chain was captured in a study of control samples from healthy donors and cancer patients. The CDR3 is 11 residues long. V lost 4 bases to trimming and J lost 7 bases, with 6 bases between them. CDR1 and CDR2 (germline): SGHTS, YDEGEE. Produced via immunoSEQ multiplex PCR; TCRdb's table is partial and in-frame only. Found here are some 140,000 clones, roughly nine tenths of them singletons; the top ten hold 6% to 9.5%. This sequence originates from a man aged 45-60 years with head and neck cancer. Material for sequencing was PBMCs. This chain joins TRBV5-8 and TRBJ1-5; D is unclear. The CDR3 nucleotides are TGTGCCAGCAGCCAAGGACAGCCCCAGCATTTT. Its translation is CASSQGQPQHF.